This T cell receptor (beta chain) was captured by sequencing in a study of T cells after yellow fever vaccination (dated by TCRdb to about 2019). Turning to the overall study: Libraries from fractions with low cell numbers were prepared with the SMART-Seq v4 Ultra Low Input RNA kit. To track T-cell clones before and after primary and booster YFV17D yellow fever vaccination, bulk TCR alpha and beta repertoires were sequenced longitudinally. The cohort comprised two healthy male donors, one aged 18 to 30 and one aged 30 to 40 years. Bulk PBMC replicates and cell subsets were isolated from blood drawn at multiple timepoints before and after both primary and secondary immunization.

Summary of the overall study and its limitations: Compared with the primary T-cell response, the secondary T-cell response was weaker but faster, peaking on day 5 rather than day 15. Most clones expanded after primary vaccination (96% of CD4 and 80% to 90% of CD8) were re-detected after the booster, suggesting that broad memory maintenance occurred. A small share of clonotypes was detected in both CD4 and CD8 compartments, with the overlap likely arising from convergent recombination. FACS-sorted repertoires could contain abundant contaminating clonotypes from the bulk population, so computational filtering was required. Because the study included only a couple of donors, the extent to which the findings can be generalized is limited.

Only a few counts were recorded for this clonotype. The specificity of this receptor is unknown. Base quality data are lacking; no much larger clone is found one base away. Inclusive of the bounding cysteine and phenylalanine, the CDR3 is 15 residues long. Of all the DNA, just the CDR3 is kept, 45 bases in frame from base 1. V is clipped by 2 bases and J by 5 bases, and the sequence between their germline boundaries is 12 bases long. CDR1 and CDR2, per the germline V gene, are MNHEY and SVGEGT. The treatment or condition label corresponds to: live attenuated yellow fever vaccine strain. PBMCs were isolated from peripheral blood using a standard Ficoll-Paque protocol. CD4 and CD8 T-cell fractions were isolated with Dynabeads CD4 and CD8 positive selection kits. TriZol was used to extract RNA from bulk PBMCs, from CD4 and CD8 fractions, and from dextramer-positive and dextramer-negative fractions. This sample was sequenced with an Illumina NovaSeq 6000. TCR cDNA was made using 5'RACE template switching, a step that added a universal primer site and unique molecular identifiers. Priming for cDNA synthesis came from both the TCR alpha and TCR beta constant segments. Libraries were amplified in two PCR steps, with sample barcodes and sequencing adapters added in the second step. Sequencing of libraries was done on Illumina HiSeq 2500 (2x100 bp) or NovaSeq (2x150 bp). Regarding the original processing steps: MIGEC was used to demultiplex reads and collapse the reads into UMI consensus sequences, and MiXCR was used for V(D)J alignment. Vaccine-responding clonotypes were defined with edgeR using replicate PBMC samples, requiring FDR below 0.01 and a log2 fold change above 5 up to day 15. CD4 or CD8 identity was assigned to each bulk clonotype according to whether the clonotype was present at higher abundance in the sequenced CD4 repertoire or the sequenced CD8 repertoire. The public sequencing data were trimmed at Q25 with fastp and processed into clonotypes with MiXCR by TCRdb, which kept only in-frame beta chains. Rows merge per CDR3 protein into single entries with the most common DNA and genes. These V and J calls derive from TCRdb rather than the authors' analysis. Present in this sample are around 200,000 distinct CDR3 sequences, 9.5% to 12% of which were seen just once. Roughly a third of the sample lies in the top ten.

Sequencing was performed on CD8+ T cells sorted from PBMCs, taken 15 days after the yellow fever booster vaccination. The sequence links TRBV6-2 or TRBV6-3 to TRBJ2-2, with no confident D gene call. The source is a young man who received the YFV17D yellow fever vaccine. The CDR3 sequence is CASSYQERITGELFF. The sequence in DNA is TGTGCCAGCAGTTACCAAGAACGGATTACCGGGGAGCTGTTTTTT.